What follows are 9 T cell receptor beta chains derived from one specimen sequenced in a study of shared clonotypes between healthy human individuals. The repertoire was sequenced with immunoSEQ multiplex PCR; TCRdb's copy has only in-frame clones and lacks some. This sample has roughly 2.5 million clones, with 85% to 95% found just once. What was sequenced was naive CD4+ T cells sorted from blood. The subset denotes: CD45RA+ positively selected. These receptors were taken from a man aged 18-30 years in good health.

The rearrangement links TRBV27 to TRBJ1-3; no clear D. The CDR3 sequence is 14 residues long. Per the germline V gene, CDR1 is MNHEY and CDR2 is SMNVEV (reference sequence). The V end lost 2 bases, the J end lost 2 bases, and 7 bases lay between the germline ends. DNA of the CDR3: TGTGCCAGCAGTTTAGGATCCCCTGGAAACACCATATATTTT. This codes for CASSLGSPGNTIYF.

CDR3 in amino acids: CASSYSGGGSETQYF. The CDR3 nucleotides are TGTGCCAGCAGTTACTCGGGGGGAGGGTCGGAGACCCAGTACTTC. This chain joins TRBV6-5 and TRBJ2-5, with 7 bases matching TRBD2. V lost 0 bases to trimming and J lost 5 bases; unmatched junction nucleotides: 6. The CDR3 loop spans 15 amino acids. Germline V gene data show CDR1 as MNHEY and CDR2 as SVGAGI.

This chain links TRBV30 with TRBJ2-7; 8 bases map to TRBD2. This CDR3 comprises 13 residues. Germline CDR1 is GTSNPN and CDR2 is SVGIG (reference sequence). Germline trimming cut 6 bases from V and 7 bases from J; bases unmatched to any gene: 11. The CDR3 nucleotides read TGTGCCTGTTTTCCGGGACCGGGGGGGGAGCAGTACTTC. It specifies CACFPGPGGEQYF. The whole variable domain, filled in from reference TRBV30 and TRBJ2-7, reads SQTIHQWPATLVQPVGSPLSLECTVEGTSNPNLYWYRQAAGRGLQLLFYSVGIGQISSEVPQNLSASRPQDRQFILSSKKLLLSDSGFYLCACFPGPGGEQYFGPGTRLTVT.

Concerning this clone itself: At the DNA level, this CDR3 is encoded by other sequences in the same sample as well. This chain joins TRBV19 and TRBJ2-5; tentative D call: TRBD2 (5 bases). There are 13 residues in the CDR3. The V end was cut by 5 bases, the J end by 4 bases, with 11 bases between. CDR1 and CDR2 (germline): LNHDA, SQIVND (reference sequence). CDR3 amino acids: CASSRGLGETQYF. Written as DNA, the CDR3 is TGTGCCAGTAGTCGGGGTCTTGGAGAGACCCAGTACTTC.

This clone has a single count. The chain employs TRBV6-1 and TRBJ1-5; D remains ambiguous. The CDR3 extends over 13 amino acids. CDR1 is MNHNS and CDR2 is SASEGT in the germline V gene. With 2 bases removed from V and 3 bases from J, the gap between germline ends came to 5 bases. CDR3 in DNA: TGTGCCAGCAGTGAAATGTCCAATCAGCCCCAGCATTTT. Its translation is CASSEMSNQPQHF.

This clone has only one observation. The chain is built from TRBV7-8 and TRBJ1-3, with D perhaps TRBD1 (5 bases). The CDR3 runs to 14 residues. The germline V gene encodes CDR1 SGHVS and CDR2 FQNEAQ. V was cut by 6 bases and J by 0 bases, with 9 bases left in between. The CDR3 here is CASRIGGSGNTIYF. The CDR3 bases are TGTGCCAGCAGGATCGGGGGCTCTGGAAACACCATATATTTT.

The CDR3 DNA sequence: TGTGCCAGCAGCCAAGAGTTAGCTAGCGGGGGCGGTACGCAGTATTTT. Its protein is CASSQELASGGGTQYF. The chain has TRBV4-2 and TRBJ2-3; 10 nucleotides align to TRBD2. V shed 0 bases, J shed 8 bases, and the junction held 8 bases outside the gene matches. The CDR3 runs 16 residues. Germline assignment: CDR1 LGHNA and CDR2 YNFKEQ.

V usage is TRBV7-9 and J usage is TRBJ2-2; D may correspond to TRBD1 or TRBD2 (5 bases each). This CDR3 has 16 residues. The V and J ends lost 2 bases and 5 bases respectively, with 15 bases between them. Germline loops: CDR1 SEHNR, CDR2 FQNEAQ (reference sequence). CDR3 loop: CASSLSGPTRTGELFF. Here the CDR3 DNA reads TGTGCCAGCAGCTTATCGGGGCCAACGAGGACCGGGGAGCTGTTTTTT. The full variable domain, in which reference TRBV7-9 and TRBJ2-2 provide the parts outside the CDR3, is DTGVSQNPRHKITKRGQNVTFRCDPISEHNRLYWYRQTLGQGPEFLTYFQNEAQLEKSRLLSDRFSAERPKGSFSTLEIQRTEQGDSAMYLCASSLSGPTRTGELFFGEGSRLTVL.

On this clone: Different DNA sequences within this sample yield the same CDR3. This sequence joins TRBV11-2 and TRBJ1-1; no reliable D call. The germline V and J ends were trimmed by 1 base and 0 bases, with 3 bases remaining between them. The CDR3 spans 13 residues. The germline CDR1 and CDR2 sequences are SGHAT and FQNNGV. CDR3 DNA sequence: TGTGCCAGCAGCTTAGGCTTGAACACTGAAGCTTTCTTT. Its translation: CASSLGLNTEAFF.